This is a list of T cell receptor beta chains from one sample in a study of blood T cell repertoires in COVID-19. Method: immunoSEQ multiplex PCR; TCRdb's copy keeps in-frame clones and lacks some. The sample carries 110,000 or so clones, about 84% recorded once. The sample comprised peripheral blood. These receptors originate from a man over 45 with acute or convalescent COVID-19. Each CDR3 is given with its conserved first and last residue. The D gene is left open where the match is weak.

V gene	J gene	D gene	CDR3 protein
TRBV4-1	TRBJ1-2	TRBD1	CASSQDQGGQPKPYGYTF
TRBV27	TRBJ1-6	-	CASSFPGENSPLHF
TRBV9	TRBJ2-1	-	CASSASLGGGGNEQFF
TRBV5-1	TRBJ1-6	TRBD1	CASSLGQGQNSPLHF
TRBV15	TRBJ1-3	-	CATSRRDSGNTIYF
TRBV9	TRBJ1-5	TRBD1	CASSGTGGNQPQHF
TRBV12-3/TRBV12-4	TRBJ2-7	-	CASSLSGWEQYF
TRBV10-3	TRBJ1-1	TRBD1	CATGTGEAFF
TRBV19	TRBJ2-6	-	CASSIGGKGANVLTF
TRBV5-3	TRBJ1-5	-	CALTGGGAYNQPQHF
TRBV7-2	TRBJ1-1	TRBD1	CASSLGQIFEAFF
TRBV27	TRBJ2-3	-	CATSLAGGGFSTDTQYF
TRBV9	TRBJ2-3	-	CASSVAGVGVPSGSTDTQYF
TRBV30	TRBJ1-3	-	CAGREISGNTIYF